This TCR beta chain originates from a study of OX40 agonist ivuxolimab in advanced cancers. At the level of the study: In this cohort, patients received ivuxolimab, an agonistic anti-OX40 (CD134) antibody. There were three patients with partial responses, one having hepatocellular carcinoma and two cutaneous melanoma.

Sequenced by immunoSEQ multiplex PCR; TCRdb stores in-frame clones only, minus some. The data contain about 110,000 clones, 85% to 95% of them singletons. Trimming at V came to 2 bases and at J to 4 bases, leaving 7 bases not matched to a gene. Germline assignment: CDR1 MRHNA and CDR2 SNTAGT. CDR3 length: 15 residues. Notes on the study in general: With doses of 0.1-3.0 mg/kg, partial responders showed among the lowest clonal expansion. Expanded peripheral T cells had an undetermined antigen specificity.

As for this clone: Its antigen is undetermined.

The TCR sequence derives from an adult with an advanced solid tumor such as melanoma, head and neck, liver or kidney cancer. The source material was CD4+ or CD8+ T cells sorted from blood, sampled in a trial of the OX40 agonist ivuxolimab. The V gene is TRBV6-4, the J gene TRBJ1-2, with 7 positions matching TRBD1. DNA of the CDR3: TGTGCCAGCAGTGACAACAGGGGTCGACTCTATGGCTACACCTTC. It is translated as CASSDNRGRLYGYTF.